This TCR beta chain stems from a study of T cell changes during pregnancy in multiple sclerosis. Only in-frame clones appear in the TCRdb table, and some are missing; sequencing was by immunoSEQ multiplex PCR. Of around 36,000 clones listed, over 75% are singletons. The CDR3 extends over 15 amino acids. Trimming shortened V by 0 bases and J by 1 base, and 6 bases separated the two germline ends. Looked up from germline, CDR1 is SEHNR and CDR2 is FQNEAQ (reference sequence). This chain uses TRBV7-9 with TRBJ2-2, with D tentatively TRBD1 (6 bases). This clonotype was obtained from a female donor with multiple sclerosis, enrolled in a pregnancy study. The sample in question was CD8+ T cells from peripheral blood mononuclear cells, obtained before pregnancy. CDR3 sequence (DNA): TGTGCCAGCAGCTTAGCGGACAGGAACACCGGGGAGCTGTTTTTT. Residues: CASSLADRNTGELFF.